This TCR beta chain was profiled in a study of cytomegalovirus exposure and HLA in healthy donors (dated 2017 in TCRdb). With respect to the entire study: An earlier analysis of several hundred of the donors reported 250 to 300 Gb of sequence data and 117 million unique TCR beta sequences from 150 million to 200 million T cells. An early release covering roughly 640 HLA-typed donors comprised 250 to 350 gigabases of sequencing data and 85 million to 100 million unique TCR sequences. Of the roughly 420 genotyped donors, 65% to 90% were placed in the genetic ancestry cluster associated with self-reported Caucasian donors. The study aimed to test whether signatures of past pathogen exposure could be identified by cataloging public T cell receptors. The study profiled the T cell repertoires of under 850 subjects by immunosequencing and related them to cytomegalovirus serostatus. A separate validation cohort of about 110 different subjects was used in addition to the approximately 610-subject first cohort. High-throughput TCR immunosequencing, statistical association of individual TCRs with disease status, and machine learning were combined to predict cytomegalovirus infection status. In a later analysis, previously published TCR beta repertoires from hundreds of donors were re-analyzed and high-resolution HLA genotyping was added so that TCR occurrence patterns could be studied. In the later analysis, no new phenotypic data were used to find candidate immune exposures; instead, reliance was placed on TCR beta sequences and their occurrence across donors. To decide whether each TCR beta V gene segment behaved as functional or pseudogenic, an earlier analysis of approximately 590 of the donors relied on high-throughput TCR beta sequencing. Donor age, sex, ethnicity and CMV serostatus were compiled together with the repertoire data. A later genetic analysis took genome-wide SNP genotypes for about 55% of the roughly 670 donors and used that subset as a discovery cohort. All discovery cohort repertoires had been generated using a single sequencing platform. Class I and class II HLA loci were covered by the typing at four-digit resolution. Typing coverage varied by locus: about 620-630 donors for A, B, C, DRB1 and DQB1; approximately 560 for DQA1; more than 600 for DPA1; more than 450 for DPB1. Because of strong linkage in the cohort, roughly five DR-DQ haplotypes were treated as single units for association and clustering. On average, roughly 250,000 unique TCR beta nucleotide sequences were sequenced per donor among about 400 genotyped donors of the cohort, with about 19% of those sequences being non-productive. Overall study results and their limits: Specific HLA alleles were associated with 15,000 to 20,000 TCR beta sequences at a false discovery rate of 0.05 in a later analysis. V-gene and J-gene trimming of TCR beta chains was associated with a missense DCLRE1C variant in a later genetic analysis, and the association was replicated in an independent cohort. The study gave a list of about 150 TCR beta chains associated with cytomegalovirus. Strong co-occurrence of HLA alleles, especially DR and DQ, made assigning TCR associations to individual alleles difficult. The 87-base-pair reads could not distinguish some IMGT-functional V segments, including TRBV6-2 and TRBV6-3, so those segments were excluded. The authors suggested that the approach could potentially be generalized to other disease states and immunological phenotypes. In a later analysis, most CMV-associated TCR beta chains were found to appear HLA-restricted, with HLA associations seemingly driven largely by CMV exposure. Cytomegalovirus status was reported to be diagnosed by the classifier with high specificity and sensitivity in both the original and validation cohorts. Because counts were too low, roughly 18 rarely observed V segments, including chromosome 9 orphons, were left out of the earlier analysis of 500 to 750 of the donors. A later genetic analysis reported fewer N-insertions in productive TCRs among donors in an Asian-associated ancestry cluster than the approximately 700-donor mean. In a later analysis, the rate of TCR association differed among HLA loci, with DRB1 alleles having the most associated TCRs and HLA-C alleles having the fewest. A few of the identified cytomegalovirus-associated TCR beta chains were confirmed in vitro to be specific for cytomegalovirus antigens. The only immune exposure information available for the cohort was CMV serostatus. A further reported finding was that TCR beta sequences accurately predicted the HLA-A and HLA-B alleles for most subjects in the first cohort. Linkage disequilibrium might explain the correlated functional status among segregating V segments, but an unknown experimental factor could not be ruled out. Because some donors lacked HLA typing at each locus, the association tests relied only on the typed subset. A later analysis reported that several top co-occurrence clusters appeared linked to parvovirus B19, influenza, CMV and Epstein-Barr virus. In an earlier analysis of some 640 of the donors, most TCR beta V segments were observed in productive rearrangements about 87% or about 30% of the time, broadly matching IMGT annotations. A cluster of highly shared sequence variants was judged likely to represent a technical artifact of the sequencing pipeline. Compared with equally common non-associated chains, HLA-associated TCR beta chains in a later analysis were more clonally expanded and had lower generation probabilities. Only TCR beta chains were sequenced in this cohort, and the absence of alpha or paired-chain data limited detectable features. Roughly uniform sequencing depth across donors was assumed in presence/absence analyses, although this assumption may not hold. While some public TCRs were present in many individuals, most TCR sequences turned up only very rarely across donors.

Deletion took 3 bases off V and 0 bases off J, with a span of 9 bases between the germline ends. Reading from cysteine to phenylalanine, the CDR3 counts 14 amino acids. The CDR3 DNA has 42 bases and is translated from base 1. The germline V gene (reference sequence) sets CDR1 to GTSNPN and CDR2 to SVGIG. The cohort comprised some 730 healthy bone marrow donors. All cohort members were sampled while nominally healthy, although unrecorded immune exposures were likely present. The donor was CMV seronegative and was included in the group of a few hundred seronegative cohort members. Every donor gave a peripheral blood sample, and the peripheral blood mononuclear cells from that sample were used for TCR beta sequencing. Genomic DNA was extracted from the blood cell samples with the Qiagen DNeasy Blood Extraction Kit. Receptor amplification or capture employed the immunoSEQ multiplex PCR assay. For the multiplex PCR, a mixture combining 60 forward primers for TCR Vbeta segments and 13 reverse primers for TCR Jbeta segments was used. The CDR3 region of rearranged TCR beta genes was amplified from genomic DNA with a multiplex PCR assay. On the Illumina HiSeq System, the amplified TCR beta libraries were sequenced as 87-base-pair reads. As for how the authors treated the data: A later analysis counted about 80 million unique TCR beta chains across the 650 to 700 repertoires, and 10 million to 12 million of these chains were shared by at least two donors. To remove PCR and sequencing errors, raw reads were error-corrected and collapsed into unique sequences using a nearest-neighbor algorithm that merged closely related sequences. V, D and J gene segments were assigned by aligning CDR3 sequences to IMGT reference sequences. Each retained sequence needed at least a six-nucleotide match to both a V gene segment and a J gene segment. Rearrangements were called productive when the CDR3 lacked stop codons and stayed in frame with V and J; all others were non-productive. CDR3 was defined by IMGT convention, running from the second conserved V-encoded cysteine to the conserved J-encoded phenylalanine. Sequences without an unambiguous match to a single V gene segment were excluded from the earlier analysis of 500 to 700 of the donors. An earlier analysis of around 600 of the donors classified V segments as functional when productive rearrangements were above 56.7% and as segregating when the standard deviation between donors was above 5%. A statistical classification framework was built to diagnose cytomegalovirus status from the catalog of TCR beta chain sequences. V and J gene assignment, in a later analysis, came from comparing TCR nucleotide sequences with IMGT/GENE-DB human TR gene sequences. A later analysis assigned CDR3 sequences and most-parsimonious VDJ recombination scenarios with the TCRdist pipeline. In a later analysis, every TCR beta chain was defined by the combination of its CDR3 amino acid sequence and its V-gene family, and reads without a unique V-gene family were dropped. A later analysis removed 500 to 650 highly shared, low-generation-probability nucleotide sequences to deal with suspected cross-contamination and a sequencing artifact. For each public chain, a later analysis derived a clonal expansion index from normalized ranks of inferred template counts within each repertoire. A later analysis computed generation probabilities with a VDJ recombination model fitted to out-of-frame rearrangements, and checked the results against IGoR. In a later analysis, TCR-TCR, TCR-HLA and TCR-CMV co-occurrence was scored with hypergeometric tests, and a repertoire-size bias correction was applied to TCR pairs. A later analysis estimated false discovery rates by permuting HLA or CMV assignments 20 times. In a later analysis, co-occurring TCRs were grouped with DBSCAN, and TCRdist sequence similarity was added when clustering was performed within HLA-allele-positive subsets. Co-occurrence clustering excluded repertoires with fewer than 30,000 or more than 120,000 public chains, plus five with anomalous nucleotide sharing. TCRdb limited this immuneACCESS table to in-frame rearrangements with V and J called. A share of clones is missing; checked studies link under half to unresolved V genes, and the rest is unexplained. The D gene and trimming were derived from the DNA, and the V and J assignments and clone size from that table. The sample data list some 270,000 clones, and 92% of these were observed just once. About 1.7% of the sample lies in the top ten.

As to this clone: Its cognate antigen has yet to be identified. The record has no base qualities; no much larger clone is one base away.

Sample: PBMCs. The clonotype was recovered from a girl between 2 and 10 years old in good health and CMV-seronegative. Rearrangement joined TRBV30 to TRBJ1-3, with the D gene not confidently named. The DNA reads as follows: TGTGCCTGGAGCGCCGCGGACTCTGGAAACACCATATATTTT. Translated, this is CAWSAADSGNTIYF.